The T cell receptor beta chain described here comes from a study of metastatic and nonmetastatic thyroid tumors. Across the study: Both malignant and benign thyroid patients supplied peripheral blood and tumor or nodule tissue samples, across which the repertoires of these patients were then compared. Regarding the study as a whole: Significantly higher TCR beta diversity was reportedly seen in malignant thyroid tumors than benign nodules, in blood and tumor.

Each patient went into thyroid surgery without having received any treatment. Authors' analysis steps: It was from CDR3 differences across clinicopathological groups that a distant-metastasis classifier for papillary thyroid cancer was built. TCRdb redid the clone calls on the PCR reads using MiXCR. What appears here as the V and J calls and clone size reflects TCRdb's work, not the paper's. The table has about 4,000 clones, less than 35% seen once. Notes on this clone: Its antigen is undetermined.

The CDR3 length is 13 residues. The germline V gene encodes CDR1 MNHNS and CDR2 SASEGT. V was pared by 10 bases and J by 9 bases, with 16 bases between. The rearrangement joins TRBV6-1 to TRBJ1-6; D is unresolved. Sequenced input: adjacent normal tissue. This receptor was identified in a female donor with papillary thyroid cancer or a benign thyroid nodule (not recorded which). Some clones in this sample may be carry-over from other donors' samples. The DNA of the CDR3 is TGTGCCATCTCAAGGGTAGGGATTTCACCCCTCCACTTT. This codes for CAISRVGISPLHF.